A single sample gave rise to the 18 T cell receptor beta chains below, sequenced in a study of shared T cell receptors in the human thymus. TCRdb's copy holds only in-frame clones and misses some; the assay was immunoSEQ multiplex PCR. The sample lists about 500,000 clones, approximately 80% occurring once. The sample was also reused in another study, on human thymus T cells.

Sequencing was performed on thymocytes. The receptor set was obtained from a boy under three years old with a congenital heart defect.

The rearrangement joins TRBV4-1 to TRBJ2-5, with 8 positions matching TRBD2. The CDR3 contains 16 residues. Germline V gives CDR1 MGHRA, CDR2 YSYEKL. V gave up 0 bases and J gave up 5 bases; unmatched junction bases: 8. This chain's CDR3 is CASSQDRLTSDETQYF. CDR3 in DNA: TGCGCCAGCAGCCAAGATCGTTTGACTAGCGATGAGACCCAGTACTTC.

This clone was found once. The genes are TRBV19 and TRBJ1-5, with TRBD1 matching over 8 bases. The CDR3 contains 15 residues. Looked up from germline, CDR1 is LNHDA and CDR2 is SQIVND (reference sequence). Trimming removed 5 bases from V and 5 bases from J; junction bases left unmatched: 8. The chain's CDR3 is CASSPLGQGHQPQHF. The CDR3 coding sequence is TGTGCCAGTAGTCCACTTGGACAGGGCCATCAGCCCCAGCATTTT.

The genes are TRBV10-1 and TRBJ2-7, with TRBD1 identical over 7 bases. Trimming cost V 5 bases and J 7 bases; bases outside gene matches: 11. Germline V gives CDR1 WNHNN, CDR2 SYGVQD (reference sequence). This CDR3 has 14 amino acids. CDR3: CASSQTGQSPEQYF. The DNA of the CDR3 is TGCGCCAGCAGTCAAACGGGACAGAGTCCAGAGCAGTACTTC.

This sequence joins TRBV28 and TRBJ1-2, with D perhaps TRBD1 (6 bases). CDR1 MDHEN and CDR2 SYDVKM come from the germline V gene. Trimming took 1 base from V and 4 from J, leaving 19 bases between them. CDR3 length: 17 amino acids. This CDR3 is CASSLYNAGGGGYGYTF. In DNA form, the CDR3 reads TGTGCCAGCAGTTTATATAACGCGGGGGGCGGGGGCTATGGCTACACCTTC.

The chain couples TRBV25-1 to TRBJ2-1; D is ambiguous. V lost 4 bases and J 3 bases, leaving 4 bases between the germline ends. The CDR3 totals 12 residues. Germline loops: CDR1 MGHDK, CDR2 SYGVNS. CDR3 DNA sequence: TGTGCCAGCAGTGTCGGCTACAATGAGCAGTTCTTC. Its protein product is CASSVGYNEQFF. The full variable domain, completed using reference TRBV25-1 and TRBJ2-1, is EADIYQTPRYLVIGTGKKITLECSQTMGHDKMYWYQQDPGMELHLIHYSYGVNSTEKGDLSSESTVSRIRTEHFPLTLESARPSHTSQYLCASSVGYNEQFFGPGTRLTVL.

This clone was seen only a few times. This chain connects TRBV28 to TRBJ2-7, with TRBD1 matching over 7 bases. Germline V lookup: CDR1 MDHEN, CDR2 SYDVKM. V shed 5 bases and J 3 bases; nucleotides not matched to a gene: 10. The CDR3 loop spans 15 amino acids. CDR3 sequence reads: CASSRQGQRLYEQYF. The CDR3 nucleotides read TGTGCCAGCAGTCGCCAGGGACAGCGACTCTACGAGCAGTACTTC.

The V and J genes are TRBV7-9 and TRBJ1-1, with 12 positions matching TRBD1. J gave up 2 bases and V 1 base, and 8 bases lay outside the gene matches. This CDR3 is built from 18 residues. Per germline, CDR1 SEHNR and CDR2 FQNEAQ (reference sequence). CDR3 DNA: TGTGCCAGCAGCTTAGGTGGGACAGGGGGCATTTGTAACACTGAAGCTTTCTTT. It is translated as CASSLGGTGGICNTEAFF.

CDR3 loop: CASSQKRVYEQYF. For the CDR3, the DNA is TGTGCCAGCAGCCAAAAGCGGGTCTACGAGCAGTACTTC. The chain employs TRBV14 and TRBJ2-7; a possible D gene is TRBD2 (6 bases). The CDR3 contains 13 residues. V lost 2 bases, J lost 3 bases, and 8 bases lay in between. Germline V gene sequence: CDR1 SGHDN, CDR2 FVKESK.

The rearrangement uses TRBV27 and TRBJ2-7; the D gene is possibly TRBD1 (6 bases). The CDR3 is 14 amino acids. Per germline, CDR1 MNHEY and CDR2 SMNVEV (reference sequence). V was trimmed by 6 bases and J by 0 bases, leaving 12 bases between them. As DNA, the CDR3 is TGTGCCAGCAGACCGGGACACAACTCCTACGAGCAGTACTTC. Its translation: CASRPGHNSYEQYF.

The V and J genes are TRBV7-6 and TRBJ1-1, with TRBD1 identical over 7 bases. The CDR3 has 15 amino acids. V was pared by 3 bases and J by 1 base, with 5 bases of the junction left unmatched. Germline V lookup: CDR1 SGHVS, CDR2 FNYEAQ. The CDR3 sequence: CASSFTGAPNTEAFF. The CDR3 nucleotides read TGTGCCAGCAGCTTTACAGGGGCCCCGAACACTGAAGCTTTCTTT.

The chain carries TRBV7-2 and TRBJ2-7; 7 bases fit TRBD1. The CDR3 runs to 17 residues. The V gene's germline CDR1 is SGHTA and CDR2 FQGNSA. V lost 3 bases, J lost 3 bases, and 14 bases stayed unmatched. DNA for the CDR3: TGTGCCAGCAGCTTCGCTGAGACAGGGCACGGATGCTACGAGCAGTACTTC. Encoded protein: CASSFAETGHGCYEQYF.

This clone was detected only a few times. This sequence joins TRBV5-5 and TRBJ1-1; no clear D gene. Germline V gene lookup returns CDR1 SGHKS and CDR2 YYEKEE (reference sequence). The CDR3 loop spans 14 amino acids. V lost 0 bases, J lost 3 bases, and 9 bases lay in between. As DNA, the CDR3 is TGTGCCAGCAGCTTGGCCTTTAGTGACACTGAAGCTTTCTTT. This translates into CASSLAFSDTEAFF.

V gene TRBV5-6 combines with J gene TRBJ2-7; 7 bases agree with TRBD1. V shed 3 bases, J shed 0 bases, and the junction held 12 bases outside the gene matches. The CDR3 length is 17 residues. Germline V gene sequence: CDR1 SGHDT, CDR2 YYEEEE. This CDR3 is CASSSRSPGQSSYEQYF. CDR3 in DNA: TGTGCCAGCAGCTCACGAAGCCCGGGACAGAGCTCCTACGAGCAGTACTTC.

The chain couples TRBV23-1 to TRBJ2-7; 7 bases are a match to TRBD2. TRBV23-1 falls under the ORF class, with uncertain function. The junction had 19 bases not matched to a gene; V was cut back by 5 bases and J by 0 bases. The CDR3 has 19 amino acids. The DNA for the CDR3 is TGCGCCAGCAGTTCCTACCCCCGGACTAGAGAGGAGGGCTCCTACGAGCAGTACTTC. It yields the protein CASSSYPRTREEGSYEQYF.

The chain joins TRBV13 to TRBJ2-7; 9 nucleotides align to TRBD2. Germline assignment: CDR1 PRHDT and CDR2 FYEKMQ (reference sequence). V lost 8 bases and J lost 5; bases outside the gene matches: 7. CDR3 size: 13 residues. The CDR3 sequence is CASETSGSHEQYF. The CDR3 DNA sequence: TGTGCCAGCGAGACTAGCGGATCCCACGAGCAGTACTTC.

This chain links TRBV5-1 with TRBJ2-3; TRBD1 is a possible D gene (6 bases). The CDR3 is 14 amino acids. V shed 4 bases and J shed 1 base, with 10 bases lying between them. CDR1 is SGHRS, CDR2 YFSETQ, per germline. The CDR3 DNA sequence: TGCGCCAGCAGCCTTGGGGGCCGCACAGATACGCAGTATTTT. Translation: CASSLGGRTDTQYF.

This rearrangement joins TRBV6-4 to TRBJ2-2; D not resolved. Germline-derived CDR1 and CDR2 are MRHNA and SNTAGT. V lost 7 bases to trimming and J lost 8 bases, with 14 bases between them. The CDR3 contains 13 residues. As DNA, the CDR3 is TGTGCCAGCAAACCGGAGTTCGCTGGGGAGCTGTTTTTT. It yields the protein CASKPEFAGELFF.

This rearrangement joins TRBV30 to TRBJ2-4, with a possible D match to TRBD2 (6 bases). With 2 bases removed from V and 0 bases from J, the gap between germline ends came to 8 bases. Germline-derived CDR1 and CDR2 are GTSNPN and SVGIG (reference sequence). The CDR3 extends over 14 amino acids. CDR3 coding DNA: TGTGCCTGGAGTATGGGACTAGCCAAAAACATTCAGTACTTC. Amino acid sequence: CAWSMGLAKNIQYF.